The following is a T cell receptor (beta chain) sequence with its context. The CDR3 contains 16 residues. V dropped 3 bases and J dropped 4; count of bases not matched to a gene: 6. The germline V gene has CDR1 SGHTA and CDR2 FQGNSA. As handled by the study authors: How many nucleated cells were present was estimated from reference gene primer amplification. Repertoires were generated with immunoSEQ multiplex PCR, while TCRdb's copy carries only in-frame clones and drops some. V and J calls and clone size are those listed in that table; D and trimming were worked out from the DNA. The sample gives some 250,000 clones, approximately 80% of which show up once; over 12% is in the top ten. This sample is part of a study of blood T cell repertoires in COVID-19.

The TCR originated in a middle-aged man who had recovered from COVID-19. The sequenced material came from PBMCs or T cells enriched from blood (not recorded which). This chain connects TRBV7-2 to TRBJ2-3, with TRBD2 matching over 11 bases. The CDR3 DNA sequence: TGTGCCAGCAGCTTCCTTAGCGGGGGGGTGTCAGATACGCAGTATTTT. This codes for CASSFLSGGVSDTQYF.